A single sample gave rise to the 26 T cell receptor beta chains below, sequenced in a study of CD8+ T cells in alopecia areata. Extracted RNA was reverse transcribed, and the resulting cDNA served as sequencing template. This table comes from immunoSEQ multiplex PCR, and its TCRdb copy is limited to in-frame clones, with some not included. The sample carries about 210,000 clones, over 60% recorded once. Treatment described: oral pan-JAK inhibitor, 5-10 mg twice daily. Specimen: CD4+ T cells sorted from blood, collected at week 4, from a patient treated with tofacitinib. The receptors shown here come from a human donor with alopecia areata.

The chain couples TRBV5-1 to TRBJ2-4; TRBD2 is a possible D gene (5 bases). Trimming shortened V by 0 bases and J by 2 bases, and 9 bases separated the two germline ends. The CDR3 is 15 amino acids. Germline V gives CDR1 SGHRS, CDR2 YFSETQ. CDR3 sequence (DNA): TGCGCCAGCAGCTTGGAACCCGGGACCAAAAACATTCAGTACTTC. Its translation: CASSLEPGTKNIQYF.

V is TRBV28 and J is TRBJ1-1, with D possibly matching TRBD1 (5 bases). CDR1 is MDHEN, CDR2 SYDVKM, per germline. The CDR3 is 12 amino acids. With 2 bases removed from V and 6 bases from J, the gap between germline ends came to 7 bases. The chain's CDR3 is CASSLGGAEAFF. CDR3 nucleotides: TGTGCCAGCAGTTTAGGGGGGGCTGAAGCTTTCTTT.

CDR3: CASSGDSNTEAFF. CDR3 DNA sequence: TGTGCCAGCTCAGGGGACTCGAACACTGAAGCTTTCTTT. The chain employs TRBV4-2 and TRBJ1-1, with TRBD1 as a possible D gene (6 bases). The CDR3 has 13 amino acids. Germline V gene data show CDR1 as LGHNA and CDR2 as YNFKEQ. Trimming stripped 8 bases from V and 1 base from J, with 11 bases between.

In this sample, this clone turned up a few times. The chain is built from TRBV19 and TRBJ2-3, with a possible D match to TRBD2 (5 bases). The V gene's germline CDR1 is LNHDA and CDR2 SQIVND (reference sequence). Trimming took off 5 bases at V and 1 base at J, with 13 bases between the two ends. The CDR3 consists of 15 residues. The DNA for the CDR3 is TGTGCCAGTAGTCCAACCGCGGAGGGCACAGATACGCAGTATTTT. It yields the protein CASSPTAEGTDTQYF.

The chain couples TRBV27 to TRBJ1-6, with unresolved D. The germline V gene encodes CDR1 MNHEY and CDR2 SMNVEV (reference sequence). Trimming pared 3 bases from V and 6 bases from J, leaving 9 bases between. The CDR3 totals 14 residues. The CDR3 spells CASSFGLINSPLHF. CDR3 nucleotides: TGTGCCAGCAGTTTTGGGCTGATTAATTCACCCCTCCACTTT.

V gene TRBV7-2 combines with J gene TRBJ1-2, with 8 bases that match TRBD1. Germline-derived CDR1 and CDR2 are SGHTA and FQGNSA. The CDR3 runs 15 residues. Trimming cost V 5 bases and J 6 bases; bases outside gene matches: 11. The DNA of the CDR3 is TGTGCCAGCAGCATAGGGACAGGTTCGTCGAATGGCTACACCTTC. Encoded protein: CASSIGTGSSNGYTF. The full variable domain, its missing parts supplied by reference TRBV7-2 and TRBJ1-2, is GAGVSQSPSNKVTEKGKDVELRCDPISGHTALYWYRQSLGQGLEFLIYFQGNSAPDKSGLPSDRFSAERTGGSVSTLTIQRTQQEDSAVYLCASSIGTGSSNGYTFGSGTRLTVV.

This clone was observed a few times. The chain employs TRBV30 and TRBJ2-7; the D call may be TRBD1 or TRBD2 (5 bases each). The V gene's germline CDR1 is GTSNPN and CDR2 SVGIG (reference sequence). The CDR3 extends over 15 amino acids. Trimming took 2 bases from V and 5 from J, leaving 19 bases between them. CDR3 sequence: CAWSLTPGDGNEQYF. Here the CDR3 DNA reads TGTGCCTGGAGTTTAACCCCCGGGGACGGCAACGAGCAGTACTTC.

The count of this clone is one. The chain employs TRBV19 and TRBJ1-6; 8 bases match TRBD1. Germline CDR1 is LNHDA and CDR2 is SQIVND (reference sequence). V was pared by 5 bases and J by 9 bases, with 6 bases of the junction left unmatched. The CDR3 is made up of 14 amino acids. The CDR3 spells CASSGTGGRSPLHF. CDR3 in DNA: TGTGCCAGTAGTGGAACAGGGGGACGTTCACCCCTCCACTTT.

CDR3 residues: CASSLQGHPGGSPLHF. The CDR3 DNA follows: TGTGCCAGCAGCTTACAAGGACACCCGGGGGGTTCACCCCTCCACTTT. The rearrangement links TRBV7-2 to TRBJ1-6; the D gene is possibly TRBD1 (5 bases). The germline CDR1 and CDR2 sequences are SGHTA and FQGNSA. The V gene lost 2 bases and the J gene lost 9 bases, with 17 bases spanning the gap. This CDR3 has 16 residues.

There are a few counts of this clone. The chain uses TRBV6-6 and TRBJ2-7, with D unresolved. The CDR3 loop spans 13 amino acids. Germline assignment: CDR1 MNHNY and CDR2 SVGAGI (reference sequence). Trimming cost V 2 bases and J 3 bases, with 8 bases left between them. The CDR3 reads CASSYEEDYEQYF. In nucleotides, the CDR3 is TGTGCCAGCAGTTACGAAGAGGACTACGAGCAGTACTTC.

J is TRBJ1-3 and V is TRBV4-1; 7 bases fit TRBD1. The CDR3 consists of 16 residues. Germline V lookup: CDR1 MGHRA, CDR2 YSYEKL. After removal of 3 bases from V and 5 bases from J, the junction contained 10 bases not matched to a gene. The CDR3 sequence is CASSQVPLTGRNTIYF. The CDR3 nucleotides read TGCGCCAGCAGCCAGGTTCCATTGACAGGGCGAAACACCATATATTTT.

The chain links TRBV14 to TRBJ1-2; D is possibly TRBD1 (6 bases). Germline V gene sequence: CDR1 SGHDN, CDR2 FVKESK. V lost 2 bases to trimming and J lost 4 bases, with 11 bases between them. This CDR3 is 14 amino acids long. The CDR3 DNA is TGTGCCAGCAGCCAACTGGACAGCCGCTATGGCTACACCTTC. Translating it yields CASSQLDSRYGYTF.

This clone was detected a few times. The chain links TRBV4-1 to TRBJ1-5; no clear D. V was pared by 5 bases and J by 5 bases, with 10 bases between. There are 13 residues in the CDR3. In germline, CDR1 is MGHRA, CDR2 YSYEKL. In DNA form, the CDR3 reads TGCGCCAGCAGCTTTGGTCCCGATCAGCCCCAGCATTTT. This translates into CASSFGPDQPQHF.

This chain joins TRBV30 and TRBJ1-5, with D possibly TRBD1 on 6 matching bases. CDR1 is GTSNPN, CDR2 SVGIG, per germline (reference sequence). CDR3 length equals 13 residues. Deletions cut 2 bases from V and 6 bases from J, with 11 bases between. The CDR3 DNA follows: TGTGCCTGGAGTCCTCAGGGGACTCAGCCCCAGCATTTT. This translates into CAWSPQGTQPQHF.

The chain has TRBV29-1 and TRBJ1-1; D call uncertain. The CDR3 is made up of 13 amino acids. V lost 4 bases and J lost 0, with 9 bases in between. Germline assignment: CDR1 SQVTM and CDR2 ANQGSEA. CDR3 sequence reads: CSVGRIMNTEAFF. The DNA of the CDR3 is TGCAGCGTTGGAAGAATAATGAACACTGAAGCTTTCTTT.

The chain recombines TRBV5-4 with TRBJ1-1; no clear D gene. Germline V gene sequence: CDR1 SGHNT, CDR2 YYREEE (reference sequence). The CDR3 consists of 13 residues. Trimming shortened V by 3 bases and J by 4 bases, and 10 bases separated the two germline ends. The CDR3 DNA follows: TGTGCCAGCAGCTCCGTCCTATTCACTGAAGCTTTCTTT. Protein: CASSSVLFTEAFF.

The J gene is TRBJ2-2, the V gene TRBV2; 8 bases match TRBD1. The CDR3 totals 14 residues. Germline CDR1 SNHLY, CDR2 FYNNEI. V dropped 7 bases and J dropped 6; count of bases not matched to a gene: 7. This CDR3 reads CASTTGQVSGELFF. CDR3 in DNA: TGTGCCAGCACCACGGGACAGGTTTCCGGGGAGCTGTTTTTT.

This clone was observed a few times. J is TRBJ1-1 and V is TRBV27, with D possibly being TRBD1 (5 bases). Germline CDR1 MNHEY, CDR2 SMNVEV (reference sequence). V was cut by 6 bases and J by 5 bases, with 16 bases left in between. The CDR3 has 14 amino acids. CDR3 protein: CASSFGGGGTEAFF. For the CDR3, the DNA is TGTGCCAGCAGCTTCGGGGGGGGTGGAACTGAAGCTTTCTTT.

CDR3 coding DNA: TGTGCCAGCAGTGAAGTAAATGCGAATTCACCCCTCCACTTT. The encoded protein is CASSEVNANSPLHF. The chain combines TRBV25-1 with TRBJ1-6; no definite D call. This CDR3 has 14 residues. Deletions cut 2 bases from V and 7 bases from J, with 9 bases between. CDR1 is MGHDK, CDR2 SYGVNS, per germline.

Comment on this clone: Other DNA sequences within the sample encode an identical CDR3. J is TRBJ2-3 and V is TRBV4-3; D call uncertain. The V gene lost 1 base and the J gene lost 2 bases, with 4 bases spanning the gap. Looked up from germline, CDR1 is LGHNA and CDR2 is YSLEER. The CDR3 has 13 amino acids. CDR3 sequence reads: CASSQGLTDTQYF. The CDR3 nucleotides read TGCGCCAGCAGCCAAGGACTCACAGATACGCAGTATTTT.

The chain joins TRBV29-1 to TRBJ2-2, with 9 bases matching TRBD1. The CDR3 covers 15 residues. Germline V gene sequence: CDR1 SQVTM, CDR2 ANQGSEA. With V trimmed by 4 bases and J by 3 bases, 6 bases remained unmatched. DNA of the CDR3: TGCAGCGTTGTCCCGGGACAGGGATACACCGGGGAGCTGTTTTTT. Amino acid sequence: CSVVPGQGYTGELFF.

The gene calls are TRBV11-1 and TRBJ1-2, with a possible D match to TRBD1 (5 bases). CDR3 length equals 14 residues. Per the germline V gene, CDR1 is SGHAT and CDR2 is FQDESV (reference sequence). V shed 1 base and J shed 3 bases, with 9 bases lying between them. The CDR3 DNA is TGTGCCAGCAGCTTAGGCGGGACGGACTATGGCTACACCTTC. Protein: CASSLGGTDYGYTF.

This clone was counted a single time. The chain is built from TRBV25-1 and TRBJ2-5, with 9 bases lining up with TRBD2. Germline CDR1 MGHDK, CDR2 SYGVNS. With V trimmed by 5 bases and J by 5 bases, 12 bases remained unmatched. The CDR3 length is 16 residues. CDR3 nucleotide sequence: TGTGCCAGCAGTAGATCGGCGGGGGGGCCATTGGAGACCCAGTACTTC. This gives the protein CASSRSAGGPLETQYF.

This chain links TRBV30 with TRBJ2-2; 9 bases match TRBD1. The CDR3 covers 15 residues. J was trimmed by 4 bases and V by 3 bases; bases with no gene match: 6. In germline, CDR1 is GTSNPN, CDR2 SVGIG (reference sequence). The CDR3 region has the DNA TGTGCCTGGAGGCGGGGACAGGGCAGCACCGGGGAGCTGTTTTTT. Translated, it gives CAWRRGQGSTGELFF.

The gene calls are TRBV9 and TRBJ2-3; no clear D. CDR3 length: 11 residues. V dropped 2 bases and J dropped 6 bases, with 4 bases sitting between them. Germline V gives CDR1 SGDLS, CDR2 YYNGEE. The CDR3 reads CASSVFDTQYF. In nucleotides, the CDR3 is TGTGCCAGCAGCGTGTTCGATACGCAGTATTTT.

The V and J genes are TRBV14 and TRBJ2-5, with D hard to call. This CDR3 has 14 amino acids. Looked up from germline, CDR1 is SGHDN and CDR2 is FVKESK. Trimming shortened V by 4 bases and J by 2 bases, and 11 bases separated the two germline ends. The CDR3 region is CASSPILRQETQYF. The CDR3, as DNA: TGTGCCAGCAGCCCGATTCTCCGGCAAGAGACCCAGTACTTC.